These 16 T cell receptor beta chains came from one sample sequenced in a study of blood T cell repertoires in COVID-19. The method was immunoSEQ multiplex PCR; TCRdb's version includes in-frame clones alone and lacks a portion of them. The table includes a few hundred thousand clones, about 89% detected once. The sample comprised peripheral blood. The source of these receptors is a man in his forties or fifties who had recovered from COVID-19.

V gene TRBV6-1 combines with J gene TRBJ1-4; D is uncertain. Trimming left V 2 bases short and J 8 bases short, with 6 bases between. This CDR3 contains 12 residues. Germline V CDR1 and CDR2: MNHNS, SASEGT. In nucleotides, the CDR3 is TGTGCCAGCAGTGAAAGCGAAGAAAAACTGTTTTTT. Translation gives CASSESEEKLFF.

DNA of the CDR3: TGTGCCAGCAGGCAAGGAGGCGCTGAAGCTTTCTTT. Its translation is CASRQGGAEAFF. The chain carries TRBV6-5 and TRBJ1-1; no clear D gene. From germline, CDR1 is MNHEY and CDR2 SVGAGI. The V and J ends lost 6 bases and 6 bases respectively, with 11 bases between them. This CDR3 spans 12 amino acids.

CDR3 protein: CASSIAVGGTYNEQFF. CDR3 coding DNA: TGTGCCAGTAGTATAGCCGTGGGGGGGACTTACAATGAGCAGTTCTTC. V usage is TRBV19 and J usage is TRBJ2-1; 7 nucleotides line up with TRBD2. Germline CDR1 LNHDA, CDR2 SQIVND (reference sequence). The CDR3 length is 16 residues. With 1 base clipped from V and 4 bases from J, the junction kept 7 bases outside the gene matches. The full variable domain, with the rest looked up from reference TRBV19 and TRBJ2-1, is DGGITQSPKYLFRKEGQNVTLSCEQNLNHDAMYWYRQDPGQGLRLIYYSQIVNDFQKGDIAEGYSVSREKKESFPLTVTSAQKNPTAFYLCASSIAVGGTYNEQFFGPGTRLTVL.

This chain uses TRBV9 with TRBJ1-2, with TRBD1 matching 10 bases. The ends lost 2 bases at V and 6 bases at J; junction bases unmatched: 4. This CDR3 is built from 14 residues. Per germline, CDR1 SGDLS and CDR2 YYNGEE. CDR3 in DNA: TGTGCCAGCAGCGTCACGGGGACAGGGGATGGCTACACCTTC. It yields the protein CASSVTGTGDGYTF.

J is TRBJ2-7 and V is TRBV7-9, with D tentatively TRBD1 (6 bases). Per germline, CDR1 SEHNR and CDR2 FQNEAQ (reference sequence). V shed 4 bases and J shed 4 bases, with 14 bases lying between them. The CDR3 has 14 residues. CDR3 DNA sequence: TGTGCCAGCAGCTCTACAGGGCATGAGTACGAGCAGTACTTC. Amino acids: CASSSTGHEYEQYF.

The chain has TRBV5-1 and TRBJ2-7; 8 nucleotides line up with TRBD1. Per germline, CDR1 SGHRS and CDR2 YFSETQ. The CDR3 covers 17 residues. Germline trimming cut 0 bases from V and 4 bases from J; bases unmatched to any gene: 12. The CDR3 protein is CASSLGGTGWASYEQYF. The CDR3 region has the DNA TGCGCCAGCAGCTTGGGGGGGACAGGTTGGGCCTCATACGAGCAGTACTTC.

The gene calls are TRBV7-2 and TRBJ1-2; tentatively, D is TRBD1 (5 bases). The V gene lost 5 bases and the J gene lost 0 bases, with 10 bases spanning the gap. This CDR3 contains 14 residues. Germline V CDR1 and CDR2: SGHTA, FQGNSA. This CDR3 is CASSISTANYGYTF. The CDR3 DNA sequence: TGTGCCAGCAGCATCTCGACAGCTAACTATGGCTACACCTTC.

This clone has a single count. The rearrangement uses TRBV15 and TRBJ2-3; 7 bases fit TRBD2. Germline V lookup: CDR1 LNHNV, CDR2 YYDKDF (reference sequence). CDR3 length: 14 residues. Losses at the gene ends were 5 bases for V and 2 bases for J; bases not matched to a gene: 4. The DNA for the CDR3 is TGTGCCACCAGCCTACGGGACTACACAGATACGCAGTATTTT. This codes for CATSLRDYTDTQYF.

The V and J genes are TRBV5-8 and TRBJ2-2; 7 bases align to TRBD2. J gave up 7 bases and V 3 bases, and 15 bases lay outside the gene matches. Looked up from germline, CDR1 is SGHTS and CDR2 is YDEGEE. CDR3 length: 17 amino acids. CDR3 sequence reads: CASSSPGHRTGGGELFF. CDR3 DNA: TGTGCCAGCAGCTCCCCCGGACACCGTACGGGGGGCGGGGAGCTGTTTTTT. Using reference TRBV5-8 and TRBJ2-2 for the parts outside the CDR3, the full variable domain is EAGVTQSPTHLIKTRGQQATLRCSPISGHTSVYWYQQALGLGLQFLLWYDEGEERNRGNFPPRFSGRQFPNYSSELNVNALELEDSALYLCASSSPGHRTGGGELFFGEGSRLTVL.

The rearrangement joins TRBV28 to TRBJ2-1; D unresolved. V lost 3 bases and J 2 bases, leaving 8 bases between the germline ends. The CDR3 totals 14 residues. CDR1 MDHEN and CDR2 SYDVKM come from the germline V gene. Written as DNA, the CDR3 is TGTGCCAGCAGTTTGTCGCCGGCCTACAATGAGCAGTTCTTC. Translating it yields CASSLSPAYNEQFF.

The chain carries TRBV5-1 and TRBJ2-5, with D unresolved. Trimming took 0 bases from V and 5 from J, leaving 8 bases between them. Germline CDR1 and CDR2: SGHRS and YFSETQ. The CDR3 covers 13 residues. CDR3 region: CASSLARGETQYF. As DNA, the CDR3 is TGCGCCAGCAGCTTGGCCCGAGGCGAGACCCAGTACTTC.

This clone has just a few counts. The rearrangement links TRBV25-1 to TRBJ1-2; 10 bases fit TRBD1. V dropped 6 bases and J dropped 12; count of bases not matched to a gene: 10. Germline loops: CDR1 MGHDK, CDR2 SYGVNS. The CDR3 extends over 13 amino acids. CDR3 in DNA: TGTGCCAGCAGACTGACAGGGGGCGAGGATCACACCTTC. This gives the protein CASRLTGGEDHTF.

V and J are TRBV18 and TRBJ2-7; 8 bases match TRBD1. The V gene's germline CDR1 is KGHSH and CDR2 LQKENI. The V segment lost 6 bases and the J segment 5 bases; nucleotides outside the gene matches: 9. The CDR3 covers 14 residues. CDR3 DNA sequence: TGTGCCAGCTCGCTGACAGGGGAGGTCAACGAGCAGTACTTC. It codes for CASSLTGEVNEQYF.

The chain links TRBV3-1 (or the pseudogene TRBV3-2) to TRBJ1-4; D uncertain. The CDR3 has 15 amino acids. The V end was cut by 8 bases, the J end by 4 bases, with 17 bases between. The germline V gene encodes CDR1 LGHDT and CDR2 YNNKEL (reference sequence). The CDR3 region has the DNA TGTGCCAGCCCCGCAACCCGGACTTTTAATGAAAAACTGTTTTTT. This translates into CASPATRTFNEKLFF.

The chain is built from TRBV5-5 and TRBJ1-6, with 7 bases lining up with TRBD1. The junction had 10 bases not matched to a gene; V was cut back by 4 bases and J by 9 bases. Germline values: CDR1 SGHKS, CDR2 YYEKEE (reference sequence). This CDR3 contains 15 residues. This chain's CDR3 is CASSGGGTASSPLHF. The CDR3 region has the DNA TGTGCCAGCAGCGGAGGGGGGACAGCGAGTTCACCCCTCCACTTT.

This clone was detected many times. The V call is TRBV11-2, the J call TRBJ2-7; 8 nucleotides match TRBD1. The CDR3 runs 17 residues. The germline CDR1 and CDR2 sequences are SGHAT and FQNNGV. The V gene end was trimmed by 0 bases and the J gene end by 3 bases; junction bases not matched to a gene: 10. The CDR3 DNA sequence: TGTGCCAGCAGCTTAGATGAAACGGCAGGGGGCTTCTACGAGCAGTACTTC. It codes for CASSLDETAGGFYEQYF. Supplemented by reference TRBV11-2 and TRBJ2-7, the full variable domain reads EAGVAQSPRYKIIEKRQSVAFWCNPISGHATLYWYQQILGQGPKLLIQFQNNGVVDDSQLPKDRFSAERLKGVDSTLKIQPAKLEDSAVYLCASSLDETAGGFYEQYFGPGTRLTVT.